The 7 T cell receptor beta chains given below trace back to one sample, sequenced in a study of T cell responses to AZD1222 COVID-19 vaccine. Here immunoSEQ multiplex PCR was the method, and the copy in TCRdb shows in-frame clones only, minus some. This table holds around 180,000 clones, 70% to 90% found once. This material consisted of peripheral blood, taken on day 0 of AZD1222 vaccination. The receptors stem from an adult in good health.

In its sample, this clone was seen a few times. This rearrangement joins TRBV30 to TRBJ2-5; possibly TRBD2 for D (7 bases). V was cut by 4 bases and J by 5 bases, with 11 bases left in between. The CDR3 is made up of 12 amino acids. The germline V gene encodes CDR1 GTSNPN and CDR2 SVGIG (reference sequence). CDR3 sequence: CAWKGGNETQYF. The CDR3 DNA follows: TGTGCCTGGAAGGGGGGGAATGAGACCCAGTACTTC. Full variable domain (missing parts from reference TRBV30 and TRBJ2-5): SQTIHQWPATLVQPVGSPLSLECTVEGTSNPNLYWYRQAAGRGLQLLFYSVGIGQISSEVPQNLSASRPQDRQFILSSKKLLLSDSGFYLCAWKGGNETQYFGPGTRLLVL.

The chain is built from TRBV7-9 and TRBJ1-5, with 8 nucleotides matching TRBD1. CDR1 is SEHNR, CDR2 FQNEAQ, per germline (reference sequence). The CDR3 totals 16 residues. After removal of 1 base from V and 3 bases from J, the junction contained 5 bases not matched to a gene. Here the CDR3 DNA reads TGTGCCAGCAGCTTAGGTGACAGGGGATTCAATCAGCCCCAGCATTTT. It translates to CASSLGDRGFNQPQHF.

This clone was counted once. The genes are TRBV6-5 and TRBJ2-7; D uncertain. With 2 bases removed from V and 3 bases from J, the gap between germline ends came to 2 bases. CDR1 and CDR2 from the germline V gene are MNHEY and SVGAGI. CDR3 length: 11 amino acids. The CDR3 DNA follows: TGTGCCAGCAGTTACAACTACGAGCAGTACTTC. Protein sequence: CASSYNYEQYF.

The gene calls are TRBV27 and TRBJ1-1; TRBD1 matches 8 bases. In germline, CDR1 is MNHEY, CDR2 SMNVEV (reference sequence). The CDR3 has 16 residues. Unmatched junction bases numbered 6, after V lost 2 bases and J lost 1 base. The CDR3 protein is CASSLPGQGKNTEAFF. CDR3 bases: TGTGCCAGCAGTTTACCCGGACAGGGTAAGAACACTGAAGCTTTCTTT.

The V call is TRBV6-1, the J call TRBJ1-2; 9 bases line up with TRBD1. CDR3 length: 12 amino acids. V trimming: 11 bases; J trimming: 5 bases; junction bases outside the gene matches: 6. The V gene's germline CDR1 is MNHNS and CDR2 SASEGT. CDR3 in amino acids: CAGMTGGYGYTF. The DNA of the CDR3 is TGTGCCGGCATGACAGGGGGTTATGGCTACACCTTC.

CDR3 nucleotides: TGTGCCAGCAGCTTATTCGGGGGCGTGGGCTCCTACAATGAGCAGTTCTTC. This sequence encodes CASSLFGGVGSYNEQFF. This rearrangement joins TRBV7-3 to TRBJ2-1, with D perhaps matching TRBD1 or TRBD2 (6 bases each). Germline V gene sequence: CDR1 SGHTA, CDR2 FQGTGA. The V end was cut by 2 bases, the J end by 0 bases, with 14 bases between. The CDR3 is made up of 17 amino acids.

This sequence joins TRBV5-1 and TRBJ2-5; D possibly corresponds to TRBD2 (6 bases). V lost 4 bases to trimming and J lost 7 bases, with 17 bases between them. Germline CDR1 reads SGHRS; CDR2 reads YFSETQ. The CDR3 extends over 14 amino acids. The CDR3 DNA is TGCGCCAGCAGCAAAGGGACTGGGGGAGGGACCCAGTACTTC. Amino acid sequence: CASSKGTGGGTQYF.